The entry that follows covers one TCR beta chain sequence. Its antigen is not identified. The donors (healthy individuals) were bone marrow donors. This entry is derived from a study of cytomegalovirus exposure and HLA in healthy donors. Study details: From about 180 million T cells, an earlier analysis saw approximately 110 million unique TCR beta sequences. Study-level findings and limits: Indistinguishable V segments such as TRBV6-2 and TRBV6-3 were excluded. Most CMV-associated TCR beta chains were later found to appear HLA-restricted.

The CDR3 extends over 15 amino acids. Germline values: CDR1 LNHNV, CDR2 YYDKDF (reference sequence). V shed 0 bases and J 7 bases; nucleotides not matched to a gene: 6. PCR primers comprised 60 Vbeta and 13 Jbeta primers. This table comes from immunoSEQ multiplex PCR, and its TCRdb copy is limited to in-frame clones, with some not included. Counted here are 150,000 to 200,000 clones, over 65% occurring once; the ten biggest clones make up roughly 1.4%. The specimen was PBMCs. The clonotype was recovered from a man aged 18 to 35 in good health and CMV-seronegative. This chain links TRBV15 with TRBJ1-5, with 7 bases that match TRBD1. CDR3 sequence: CATSRDGGGSQPQHF. As DNA, the CDR3 is TGTGCCACCAGCAGAGATGGAGGGGGCTCCCAGCCCCAGCATTTT. The full variable domain, with the rest looked up from reference TRBV15 and TRBJ1-5, is DAMVIQNPRYQVTQFGKPVTLSCSQTLNHNVMYWYQQKSSQAPKLLFHYYDKDFNNEADTPDNFQSRRPNTSFCFLDIRSPGLGDTAMYLCATSRDGGGSQPQHFGDGTRLSIL.